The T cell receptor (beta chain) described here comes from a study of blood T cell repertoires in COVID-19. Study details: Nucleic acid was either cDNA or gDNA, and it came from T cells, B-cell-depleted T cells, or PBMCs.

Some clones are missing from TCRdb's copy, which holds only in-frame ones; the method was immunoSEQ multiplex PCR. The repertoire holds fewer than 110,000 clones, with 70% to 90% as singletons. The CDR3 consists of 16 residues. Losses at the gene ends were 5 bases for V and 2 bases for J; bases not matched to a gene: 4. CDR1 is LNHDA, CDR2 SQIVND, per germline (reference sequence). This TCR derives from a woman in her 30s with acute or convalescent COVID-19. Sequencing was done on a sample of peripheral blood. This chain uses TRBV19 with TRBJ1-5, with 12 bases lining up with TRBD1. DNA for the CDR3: TGTGCCAGTAGTCGGGGGACAGGGGGCGGCAATCAGCCCCAGCATTTT. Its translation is CASSRGTGGGNQPQHF.